This T cell receptor beta chain stems from a study of OX40 agonist ivuxolimab in advanced cancers. Study-wide context: A diagnosis of hepatocellular carcinoma, melanoma, renal cell or head and neck cancer was present in dose-escalation patients. Whole-study results and caveats: Average numbers of expanded clones were greater in CD8+ T cells than in CD4+.

Sequencing was performed with immunoSEQ multiplex PCR; in TCRdb, only in-frame clones are kept and a portion is missing. The sample comprises approximately 86,000 clones, roughly 93% of which are singletons, and 0.33% rests with the top ten. A word on this clone: Its cognate antigen is unknown.

The CDR3 totals 15 residues. Germline V lookup: CDR1 SGHRS, CDR2 YFSETQ. Trimming removed 0 bases from V and 10 bases from J; junction bases left unmatched: 5. The origin of this receptor is an adult with an advanced solid tumor such as melanoma, head and neck, liver or kidney cancer. V usage is TRBV5-1 and J usage is TRBJ2-1, with TRBD2 matching over 12 bases. This material consisted of CD4+ or CD8+ T cells sorted from blood, taken in a trial of the OX40 agonist ivuxolimab. The CDR3 bases are TGCGCCAGCAGCTTGGGACTAGCGGGAGTATGGGAGCAGTTCTTC. It specifies CASSLGLAGVWEQFF.